This T cell receptor beta chain was identified in a study of blood T cells in healthy people across ages. At the level of the study: Template switching caught about one barcoded beta molecule for each two T cells.

General study points: The long-lived group displayed more naive CD4+ cells, plus higher diversity, than the aged donors did. As age increased, TCR beta diversity per million T cells fell in a roughly linear fashion.

Each donor supplied approximately 10 milliliters of peripheral blood. The CDR3 loop spans 16 amino acids. Trimming took 0 bases from V and 2 from J, leaving 17 bases between them. Germline lookup yields CDR1 DFQATT and CDR2 SNEGSKA (reference sequence). Combining a sample-barcoded 5' primer with a J-beta primer mix, a second PCR ran for roughly 7 to 12 cycles. TCRdb redid the calling of the 5' RACE reads with MiXCR, one entry per CDR3 protein. The sample yields 550,000 to 600,000 distinct CDR3 sequences, roughly 28% seen once. In this sample, this clonotype turned up a few times. Its target is unknown.

The sample consisted of blood. The origin of this receptor is a woman in her 70s in good health. The J gene is TRBJ2-7, the V gene TRBV20-1; a possible D gene is TRBD1 (5 bases). The CDR3 DNA reads TGCAGTGCTAGAGACCCCGTGGGCGACAGACCCTACGAGCAGTACTTC. Translation gives CSARDPVGDRPYEQYF.